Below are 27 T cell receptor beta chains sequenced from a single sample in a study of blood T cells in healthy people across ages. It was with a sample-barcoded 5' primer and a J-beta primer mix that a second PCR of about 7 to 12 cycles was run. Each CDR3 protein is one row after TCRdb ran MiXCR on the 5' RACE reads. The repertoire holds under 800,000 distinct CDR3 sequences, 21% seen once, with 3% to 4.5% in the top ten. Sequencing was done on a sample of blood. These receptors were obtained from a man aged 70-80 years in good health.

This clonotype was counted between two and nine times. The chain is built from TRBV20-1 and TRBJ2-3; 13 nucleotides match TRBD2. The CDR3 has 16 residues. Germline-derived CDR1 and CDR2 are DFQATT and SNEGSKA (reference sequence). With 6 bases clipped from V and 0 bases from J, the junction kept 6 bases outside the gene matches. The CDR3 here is CSATGLAGTSTDTQYF. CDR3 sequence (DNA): TGCAGTGCCACGGGACTAGCGGGAACAAGCACAGATACGCAGTATTTT.

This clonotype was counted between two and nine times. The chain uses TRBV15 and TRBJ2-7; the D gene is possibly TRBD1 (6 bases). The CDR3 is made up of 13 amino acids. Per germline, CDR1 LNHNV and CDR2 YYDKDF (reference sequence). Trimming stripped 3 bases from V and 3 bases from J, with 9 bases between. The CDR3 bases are TGTGCCACCAGCAGGGAGGACAGCTACGAGCAGTACTTC. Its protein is CATSREDSYEQYF.

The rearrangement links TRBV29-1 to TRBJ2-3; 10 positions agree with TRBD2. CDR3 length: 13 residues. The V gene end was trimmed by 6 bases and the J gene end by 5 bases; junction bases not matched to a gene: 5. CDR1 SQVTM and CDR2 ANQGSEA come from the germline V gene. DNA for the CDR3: TGCAGCGTGGAGGGACTAGCGTTAGATACGCAGTATTTT. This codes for CSVEGLALDTQYF.

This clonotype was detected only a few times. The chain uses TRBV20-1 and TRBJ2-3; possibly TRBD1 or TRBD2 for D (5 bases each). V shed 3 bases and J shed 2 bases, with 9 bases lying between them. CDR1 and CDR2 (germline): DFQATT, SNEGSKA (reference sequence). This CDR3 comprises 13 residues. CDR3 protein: CSASPGHTDTQYF. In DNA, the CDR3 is TGCAGTGCTAGTCCGGGGCACACAGATACGCAGTATTTT.

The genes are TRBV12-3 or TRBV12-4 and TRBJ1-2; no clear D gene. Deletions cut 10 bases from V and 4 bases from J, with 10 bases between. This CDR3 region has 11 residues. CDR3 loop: CATEGTYGYTF. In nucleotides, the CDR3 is TGTGCCACCGAGGGTACCTATGGCTACACCTTC.

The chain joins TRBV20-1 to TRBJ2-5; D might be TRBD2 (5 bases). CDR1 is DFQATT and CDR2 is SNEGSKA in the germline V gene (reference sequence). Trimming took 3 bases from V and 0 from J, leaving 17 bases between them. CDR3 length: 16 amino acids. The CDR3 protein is CSASEASLKNQETQYF. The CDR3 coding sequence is TGCAGTGCTAGTGAGGCTAGCCTGAAAAACCAAGAGACCCAGTACTTC.

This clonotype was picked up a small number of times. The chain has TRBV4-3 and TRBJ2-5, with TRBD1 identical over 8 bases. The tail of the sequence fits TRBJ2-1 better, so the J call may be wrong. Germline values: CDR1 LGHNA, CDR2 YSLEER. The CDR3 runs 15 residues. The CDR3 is CASSQGQGTHNEQFF. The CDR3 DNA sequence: TGCGCCAGCAGCCAAGGACAGGGGACCCACAATGAGCAGTTCTTC.

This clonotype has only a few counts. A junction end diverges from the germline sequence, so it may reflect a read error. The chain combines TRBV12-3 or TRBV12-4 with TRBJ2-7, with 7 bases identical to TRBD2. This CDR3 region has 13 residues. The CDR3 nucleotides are TGTGCCAGCAGTTTAATGGCGCGGGGAGGGTCGGACTTC. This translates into CASSLMARGGSDF.

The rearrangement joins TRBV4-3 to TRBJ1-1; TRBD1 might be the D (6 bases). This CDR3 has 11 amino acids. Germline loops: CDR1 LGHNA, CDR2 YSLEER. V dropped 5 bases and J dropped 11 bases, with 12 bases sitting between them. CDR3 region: CASSIGGDAFF. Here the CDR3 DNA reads TGCGCCAGCAGCATCGGGGGCGACGCTTTCTTT.

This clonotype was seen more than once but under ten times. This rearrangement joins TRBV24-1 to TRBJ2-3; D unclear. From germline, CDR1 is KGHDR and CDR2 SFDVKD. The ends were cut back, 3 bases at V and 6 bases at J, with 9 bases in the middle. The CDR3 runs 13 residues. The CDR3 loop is CATSDTSLDTQYF. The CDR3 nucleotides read TGTGCCACCAGTGATACGTCCTTGGATACGCAGTATTTT.

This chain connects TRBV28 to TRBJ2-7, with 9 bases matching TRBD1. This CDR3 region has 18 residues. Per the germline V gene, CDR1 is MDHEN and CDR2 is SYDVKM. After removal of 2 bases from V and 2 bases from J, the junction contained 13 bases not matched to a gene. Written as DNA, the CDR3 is TGTGCCAGCAGTTTACCCTCCTTCCTAGGGACAGGGACCTACGAGCAGTACTTC. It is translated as CASSLPSFLGTGTYEQYF.

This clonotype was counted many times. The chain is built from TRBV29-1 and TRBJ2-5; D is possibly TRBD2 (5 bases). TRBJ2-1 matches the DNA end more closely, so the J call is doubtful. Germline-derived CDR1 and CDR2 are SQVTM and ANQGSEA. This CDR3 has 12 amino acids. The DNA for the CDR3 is TGCAGCGTTGAAGATGCGGGTAACGAGCAGTTCTTC. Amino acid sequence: CSVEDAGNEQFF.

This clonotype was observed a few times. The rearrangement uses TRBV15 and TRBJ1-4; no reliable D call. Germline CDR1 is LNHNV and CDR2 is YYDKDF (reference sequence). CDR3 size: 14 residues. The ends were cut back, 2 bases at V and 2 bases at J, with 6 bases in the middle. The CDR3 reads CATSRRVTNEKLFF. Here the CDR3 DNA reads TGTGCCACCAGCAGACGGGTCACTAATGAAAAACTGTTTTTT. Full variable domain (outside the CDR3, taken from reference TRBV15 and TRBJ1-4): DAMVIQNPRYQVTQFGKPVTLSCSQTLNHNVMYWYQQKSSQAPKLLFHYYDKDFNNEADTPDNFQSRRPNTSFCFLDIRSPGLGDTAMYLCATSRRVTNEKLFFGSGTQLSVL.

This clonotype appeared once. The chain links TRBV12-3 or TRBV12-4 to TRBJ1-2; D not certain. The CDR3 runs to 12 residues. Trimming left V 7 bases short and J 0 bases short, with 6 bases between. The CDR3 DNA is TGTGCCAGCACCTCATCTAACTATGGCTACACCTTC. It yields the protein CASTSSNYGYTF.

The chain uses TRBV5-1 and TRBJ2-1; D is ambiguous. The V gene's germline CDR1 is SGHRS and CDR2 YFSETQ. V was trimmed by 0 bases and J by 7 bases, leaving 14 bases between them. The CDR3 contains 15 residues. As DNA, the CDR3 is TGCGCCAGCAGCTTGGTGTCCTCGCCCCCGAATGAGCAGTTCTTC. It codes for CASSLVSSPPNEQFF. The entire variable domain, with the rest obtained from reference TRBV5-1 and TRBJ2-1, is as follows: KAGVTQTPRYLIKTRGQQVTLSCSPISGHRSVSWYQQTPGQGLQFLFEYFSETQRNKGNFPGRFSGRQFSNSRSEMNVSTLELGDSALYLCASSLVSSPPNEQFFGPGTRLTVL.

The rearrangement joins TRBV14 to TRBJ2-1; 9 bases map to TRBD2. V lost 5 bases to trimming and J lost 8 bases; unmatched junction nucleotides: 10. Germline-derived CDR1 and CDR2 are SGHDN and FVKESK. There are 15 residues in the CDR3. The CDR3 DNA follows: TGTGCCAGCAGCACTACAGCGGGAGGAGGGTATGAGCAGTTCTTC. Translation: CASSTTAGGGYEQFF. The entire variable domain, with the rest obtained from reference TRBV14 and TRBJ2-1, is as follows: EAGVTQFPSHSVIEKGQTVTLRCDPISGHDNLYWYRRVMGKEIKFLLHFVKESKQDESGMPNNRFLAERTGGTYSTLKVQPAELEDSGVYFCASSTTAGGGYEQFFGPGTRLTVL.

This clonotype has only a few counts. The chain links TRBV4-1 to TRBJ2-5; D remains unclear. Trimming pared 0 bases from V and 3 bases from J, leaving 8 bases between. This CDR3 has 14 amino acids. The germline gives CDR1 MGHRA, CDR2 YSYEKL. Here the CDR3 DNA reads TGCGCCAGCAGCCAAGATCCTGGGAAAGAGACCCAGTACTTC. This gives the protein CASSQDPGKETQYF.

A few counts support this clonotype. CDR3 protein: CSARDGSANTGELFF. DNA of the CDR3: TGCAGTGCTAGGGACGGAAGCGCGAACACCGGGGAGCTGTTTTTT. The gene calls are TRBV20-1 and TRBJ2-2; D is unresolved. Trimming pared 3 bases from V and 0 bases from J, leaving 11 bases between. The germline V gene encodes CDR1 DFQATT and CDR2 SNEGSKA (reference sequence). The CDR3 runs 15 residues.

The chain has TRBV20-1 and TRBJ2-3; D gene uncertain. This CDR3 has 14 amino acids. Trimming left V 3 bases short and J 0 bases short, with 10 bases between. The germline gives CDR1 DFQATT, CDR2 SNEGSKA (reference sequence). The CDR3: CSASEPTSTDTQYF. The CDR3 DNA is TGCAGTGCTAGTGAACCGACTAGCACAGATACGCAGTATTTT.

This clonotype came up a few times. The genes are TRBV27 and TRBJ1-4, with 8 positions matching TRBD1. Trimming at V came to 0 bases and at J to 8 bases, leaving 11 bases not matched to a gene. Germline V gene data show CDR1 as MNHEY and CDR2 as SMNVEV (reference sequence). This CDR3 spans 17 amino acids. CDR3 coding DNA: TGTGCCAGCAGTTTATCGGATCCCCAGGGGGCTGGGGAAAAACTGTTTTTT. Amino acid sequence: CASSLSDPQGAGEKLFF.

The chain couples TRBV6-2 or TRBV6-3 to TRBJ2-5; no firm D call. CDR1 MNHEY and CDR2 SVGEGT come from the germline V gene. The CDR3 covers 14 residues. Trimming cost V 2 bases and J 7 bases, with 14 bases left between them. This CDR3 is CASSYMPQGGTQYF. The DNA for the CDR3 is TGTGCCAGCAGTTACATGCCGCAAGGTGGGACCCAGTACTTC.

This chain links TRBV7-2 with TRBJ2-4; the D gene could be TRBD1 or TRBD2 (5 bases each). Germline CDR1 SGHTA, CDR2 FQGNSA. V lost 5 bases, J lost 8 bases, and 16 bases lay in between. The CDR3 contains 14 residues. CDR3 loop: CASSPGRRADIQYF. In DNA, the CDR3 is TGTGCCAGCAGCCCGGGACGCAGGGCAGACATTCAGTACTTC.

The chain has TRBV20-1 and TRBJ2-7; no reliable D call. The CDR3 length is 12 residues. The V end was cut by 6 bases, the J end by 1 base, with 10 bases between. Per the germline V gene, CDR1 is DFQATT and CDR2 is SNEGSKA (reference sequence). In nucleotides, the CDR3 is TGCAGTGCAACTCGGACGTCCTACGAGCAGTACTTC. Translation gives CSATRTSYEQYF.

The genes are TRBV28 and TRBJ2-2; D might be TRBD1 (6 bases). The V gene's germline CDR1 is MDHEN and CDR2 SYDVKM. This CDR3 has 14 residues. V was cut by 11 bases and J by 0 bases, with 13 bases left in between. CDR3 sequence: CAHRRDTNTGELFF. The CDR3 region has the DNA TGTGCCCATCGCCGGGACACGAACACCGGGGAGCTGTTTTTT.

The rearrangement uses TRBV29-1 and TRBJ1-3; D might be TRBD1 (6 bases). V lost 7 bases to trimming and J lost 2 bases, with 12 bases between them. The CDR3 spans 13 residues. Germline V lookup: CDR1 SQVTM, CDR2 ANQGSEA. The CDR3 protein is CSGVRDTGNTIYF. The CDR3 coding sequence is TGCAGCGGTGTCCGGGACACTGGAAACACCATATATTTT.

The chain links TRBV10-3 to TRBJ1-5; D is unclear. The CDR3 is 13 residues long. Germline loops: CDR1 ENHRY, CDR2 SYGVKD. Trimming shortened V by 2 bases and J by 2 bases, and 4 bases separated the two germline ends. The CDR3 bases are TGTGCCATCAGTGAGGTAGGCAATCAGCCCCAGCATTTT. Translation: CAISEVGNQPQHF.

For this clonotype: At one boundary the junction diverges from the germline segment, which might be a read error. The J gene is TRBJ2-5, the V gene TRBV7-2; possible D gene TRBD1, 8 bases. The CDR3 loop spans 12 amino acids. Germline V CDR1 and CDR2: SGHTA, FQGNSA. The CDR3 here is CASRQGGIGVFF. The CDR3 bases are TGTGCCAGCAGACAGGGGGGGATTGGAGTATTCTTC. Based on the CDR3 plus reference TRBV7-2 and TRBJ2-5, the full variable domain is GAGVSQSPSNKVTEKGKDVELRCDPISGHTALYWYRQSLGQGLEFLIYFQGNSAPDKSGLPSDRFSAERTGGSVSTLTIQRTQQEDSAVYLCASRQGGIGVFFGPGTRLLVL.